Presented here are 24 T cell receptor beta chains from one specimen sequenced in a study of cytomegalovirus exposure and HLA in healthy donors. Primers included in the PCR were 60 Vbeta and 13 Jbeta primers. Produced via immunoSEQ multiplex PCR; TCRdb's table is partial and in-frame only. This table holds roughly 140,000 clones, around 79% found once. Sequencing was done on a sample of PBMCs. Every receptor here comes from a man in his forties or fifties in good health and CMV-seropositive.

Concerning this clone: Distinct nucleotide sequences in the sample also encode this CDR3. The chain joins TRBV10-1 to TRBJ1-1; D is unclear. Per germline, CDR1 WNHNN and CDR2 SYGVQD (reference sequence). The germline V and J ends were trimmed by 5 bases and 3 bases, with 10 bases remaining between them. This CDR3 is 13 amino acids long. The CDR3 sequence: CASSLAGYTEAFF. The CDR3 coding sequence is TGCGCCAGCAGTCTGGCGGGGTACACTGAAGCTTTCTTT.

The gene calls are TRBV6-6 and TRBJ1-6; 9 bases fit TRBD1. This CDR3 has 16 amino acids. Trimming cost V 6 bases and J 5 bases; bases outside gene matches: 8. Germline-derived CDR1 and CDR2 are MNHNY and SVGAGI (reference sequence). CDR3 sequence: CASSQPGQGDNSPLHF. The DNA of the CDR3 is TGTGCCAGCAGCCAACCGGGACAGGGAGATAATTCACCCCTCCACTTT.

The chain couples TRBV6-4 to TRBJ2-1; TRBD2 matches at 7 bases. V shed 4 bases and J 8 bases; nucleotides not matched to a gene: 11. From germline, CDR1 is MRHNA and CDR2 SNTAGT. The CDR3 has 15 amino acids. The CDR3 loop reads CASSASSGGGDEQFF. Written as DNA, the CDR3 is TGTGCCAGCAGTGCCTCTTCGGGCGGGGGTGATGAGCAGTTCTTC.

This clone has just a few counts. The gene calls are TRBV5-1 and TRBJ2-7, with TRBD1 identical over 12 bases. Germline V gives CDR1 SGHRS, CDR2 YFSETQ. V dropped 5 bases and J dropped 6; count of bases not matched to a gene: 6. CDR3 length equals 14 residues. CDR3 nucleotide sequence: TGCGCCAGCAGAAGGGGACAGGGGGCGTCCGAGCAGTACTTC. Encoded protein: CASRRGQGASEQYF.

The gene calls are TRBV27 and TRBJ2-5; 8 bases are a match to TRBD1. Germline V CDR1 and CDR2: MNHEY, SMNVEV (reference sequence). This CDR3 is 14 amino acids long. V gave up 5 bases and J gave up 11 bases; unmatched junction bases: 13. CDR3 region: CASSPGTGFGEQYF. CDR3 coding DNA: TGTGCCAGCAGTCCCGGGACAGGCTTTGGTGAGCAGTACTTC.

The chain has TRBV5-5 and TRBJ1-5, with D uncertain. This CDR3 is 14 amino acids long. Germline loops: CDR1 SGHKS, CDR2 YYEKEE (reference sequence). With 0 bases removed from V and 0 bases from J, the gap between germline ends came to 4 bases. CDR3 residues: CASSLGSSNQPQHF. The DNA for the CDR3 is TGTGCCAGCAGCTTGGGGAGTAGCAATCAGCCCCAGCATTTT.

The gene calls are TRBV19 and TRBJ2-7; possible D gene TRBD2, 5 bases. Germline loops: CDR1 LNHDA, CDR2 SQIVND (reference sequence). Trimming left V 6 bases short and J 2 bases short, with 11 bases between. The CDR3 has 13 residues. Here the CDR3 reads CASRGAPAYEQYF. CDR3 bases: TGTGCCAGTAGGGGAGCTCCCGCCTACGAGCAGTACTTC.

This clone has only a few counts. The rearrangement links TRBV6-1 to TRBJ2-2, with D perhaps matching TRBD1 (6 bases). Between the trimmed V and J ends, which lost 2 bases and 6 bases, there was a span of 13 bases. Germline CDR1 reads MNHNS; CDR2 reads SASEGT. This CDR3 region has 15 residues. In DNA, the CDR3 is TGTGCCAGCAGTGAACTACAGGGTAGAGCCGGGGAGCTGTTTTTT. Translation gives CASSELQGRAGELFF.

The rearrangement links TRBV29-1 to TRBJ2-7, with 8 bases aligning to TRBD2. The CDR3 has 13 residues. CDR1 and CDR2 (germline): SQVTM, ANQGSEA. The V segment lost 6 bases and the J segment 9 bases; nucleotides outside the gene matches: 13. In nucleotides, the CDR3 is TGCAGCGTAGCGGGAGCCCCCCCTTCGGGGCAGTACTTC. It yields the protein CSVAGAPPSGQYF.

The chain recombines TRBV19 with TRBJ2-7; 9 bases fit TRBD2. Germline loops: CDR1 LNHDA, CDR2 SQIVND (reference sequence). The CDR3 spans 15 residues. V shed 6 bases, J shed 1 base, and the junction held 7 bases outside the gene matches. CDR3 in DNA: TGTGCCAGTAGGTCGCGGGAGGGAGGTTCCTACGAGCAGTACTTC. Translation gives CASRSREGGSYEQYF.

Concerning this clone: Germline is not matched at one junction end, which may reflect a read error. This rearrangement joins TRBV7-9 to TRBJ1-6, with D perhaps matching TRBD1 (5 bases). This CDR3 is built from 15 residues. Germline V CDR1 and CDR2: SEHNR, FQNEAQ (reference sequence). The CDR3 is CSSSLGGSYNSPLHF. CDR3 DNA: TGTTCCAGCAGCCTCGGGGGAAGTTATAATTCACCCCTCCACTTT.

This clone was seen only a few times. V and J are TRBV28 and TRBJ2-7; 9 bases line up with TRBD1. The trim removed 6 bases at V and 7 bases at J, leaving 7 bases unmatched. The CDR3 has 13 amino acids. The germline V gene has CDR1 MDHEN and CDR2 SYDVKM. In DNA, the CDR3 is TGTGCCAGCAGCGGGACAGGGTACGAGGAGCAGTACTTC. Translated, it gives CASSGTGYEEQYF.

The rearrangement joins TRBV5-1 to TRBJ2-5; 7 nucleotides align to TRBD2. CDR3 length equals 16 residues. V lost 0 bases, J lost 1 base, and 6 bases stayed unmatched. Germline CDR1 is SGHRS and CDR2 is YFSETQ. The CDR3 spells CASSLGAGAPQETQYF. The CDR3 nucleotides read TGCGCCAGCAGCTTGGGTGCGGGAGCTCCCCAAGAGACCCAGTACTTC.

CDR3 DNA sequence: TGTGCCTGGAAAAGTCGGGGACAGGAGATAAGTGAAAAACTGTTTTTT. Protein sequence: CAWKSRGQEISEKLFF. The J gene is TRBJ1-4, the V gene TRBV30, with 8 bases identical to TRBD1. V was pared by 4 bases and J by 7 bases, with 14 bases of the junction left unmatched. Germline V CDR1 and CDR2: GTSNPN, SVGIG (reference sequence). The CDR3 has 16 amino acids.

The gene calls are TRBV6-6 and TRBJ1-4, with D perhaps TRBD1 (6 bases). V lost 8 bases to trimming and J lost 7 bases, with 17 bases between them. The CDR3 is made up of 14 amino acids. Germline V lookup: CDR1 MNHNY, CDR2 SVGAGI (reference sequence). CDR3 region: CASSPRGQIEKLFF. The DNA for the CDR3 is TGTGCCAGCTCTCCCCGCGGACAGATTGAAAAACTGTTTTTT.

Turning to this clone: At one of its ends the junction is not consistent with the germline gene, which may arise from a read error. The chain links TRBV7-7 to TRBJ2-5, with TRBD1 identical over 9 bases. CDR1 is SSHAT, CDR2 FNYEAQ, per germline (reference sequence). The CDR3 loop spans 15 amino acids. This chain's CDR3 is CASRPGQGRGETQYF. The CDR3 DNA reads as TGTGCTAGCAGGCCCGGACAGGGGAGAGGAGAGACCCAGTACTTC. The whole variable domain, remainder taken from reference TRBV7-7 and TRBJ2-5, is GAGVSQSPRYKVTKRGQDVTLRCDPISSHATLYWYQQALGQGPEFLTYFNYEAQPDKSGLPSDRFSAERPEGSISTLTIQRTEQRDSAMYRCASRPGQGRGETQYFGPGTRLLVL.

This clone was picked up a small number of times. The chain recombines TRBV28 with TRBJ2-7; D is undetermined. The CDR3 runs 10 residues. Trimming pared 8 bases from V and 5 bases from J, leaving 7 bases between. The germline gives CDR1 MDHEN, CDR2 SYDVKM. CDR3 sequence reads: CASGRDEQYF. In DNA, the CDR3 is TGTGCCAGCGGGCGTGACGAGCAGTACTTC.

The CDR3 sequence: CASSPRGREGYEQYF. The CDR3 bases are TGTGCCAGCAGCCCCCGTGGCAGGGAAGGATACGAGCAGTACTTC. J is TRBJ2-7 and V is TRBV21-1; the table assigns TRBD1, which was not confirmed against the DNA. TRBV21-1 is reported as a pseudogene. This CDR3 has 15 residues.

This clone was recorded a few times. The gene calls are TRBV4-1 and TRBJ2-2; D is unclear. The CDR3 sequence is 13 residues long. Germline CDR1 reads MGHRA; CDR2 reads YSYEKL. The V and J ends lost 4 bases and 6 bases respectively, with 9 bases between them. The CDR3 nucleotides read TGCGCCAGCAGCCCCACAGTAGCCGGGGAGCTGTTTTTT. It is translated as CASSPTVAGELFF.

This clone was seen once. CDR3 sequence (DNA): TGTGCCAGCAGTTCCTCCGGGAATTCGGCAGGTCAGCCCCAGCATTTT. As protein: CASSSSGNSAGQPQHF. V and J are TRBV28 and TRBJ1-5; D remains ambiguous. Germline CDR1 reads MDHEN; CDR2 reads SYDVKM. The CDR3 contains 16 residues. V was trimmed by 4 bases and J by 6 bases, leaving 19 bases between them.

The J gene is TRBJ2-1, the V gene TRBV5-6; D perhaps matches TRBD2 (6 bases). The CDR3 is 16 amino acids. The germline V gene has CDR1 SGHDT and CDR2 YYEEEE. Deletions cut 6 bases from V and 0 bases from J, with 16 bases between. The CDR3 protein is CASTRGIYRSYNEQFF. As DNA, the CDR3 is TGTGCCAGCACCCGGGGGATCTACCGCTCCTACAATGAGCAGTTCTTC. The variable domain in full, completed from reference TRBV5-6 and TRBJ2-1, reads DAGVTQSPTHLIKTRGQQVTLRCSPKSGHDTVSWYQQALGQGPQFIFQYYEEEERQRGNFPDRFSGHQFPNYSSELNVNALLLGDSALYLCASTRGIYRSYNEQFFGPGTRLTVL.

On this clone itself: At one end the junction does not follow the germline gene, possibly because of a read error. V and J are TRBV7-9 and TRBJ2-1; TRBD1 matches 9 bases. CDR3 length: 14 amino acids. Germline assignment: CDR1 SEHNR and CDR2 FQNEAQ (reference sequence). DNA of the CDR3: TGTTCCAGCAGCAAGAGGACAGGGGAAAATGAGCAGTTCTTC. Residues: CSSSKRTGENEQFF.

In this sample, this clone turned up a few times. The CDR3 nucleotides are TGTGCCAGCAGTGAATTCAAGGGACAAGGCTCCTACGAGCAGTACTTC. This encodes CASSEFKGQGSYEQYF. The J gene is TRBJ2-7, the V gene TRBV25-1; tentative D call: TRBD1 (6 bases). The CDR3 is 16 residues long. Germline V lookup: CDR1 MGHDK, CDR2 SYGVNS. Trimming cost V 1 base and J 0 bases, with 13 bases left between them.

V usage is TRBV6-1 and J usage is TRBJ2-1; perhaps TRBD1 as D (7 bases). The V end was cut by 6 bases, the J end by 8 bases, with 14 bases between. The CDR3 is 13 residues long. Germline CDR1 is MNHNS and CDR2 is SASEGT. CDR3 protein: CASSISGGHEQFF. The CDR3 DNA sequence: TGTGCCAGCAGCATATCAGGGGGGCATGAGCAGTTCTTC.